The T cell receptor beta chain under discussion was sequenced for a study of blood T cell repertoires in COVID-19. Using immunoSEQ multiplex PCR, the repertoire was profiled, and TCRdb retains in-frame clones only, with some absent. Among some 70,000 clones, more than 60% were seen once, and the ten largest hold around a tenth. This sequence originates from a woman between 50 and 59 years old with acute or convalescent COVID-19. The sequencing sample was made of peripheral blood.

CDR3 region: CASSFVSKGDYGYTF. CDR3 nucleotides: TGCGCCAGCAGCTTTGTTTCTAAGGGAGACTATGGCTACACCTTC. The chain links TRBV5-1 to TRBJ1-2; D remains ambiguous. Germline CDR1 SGHRS, CDR2 YFSETQ. Trimming took off 2 bases at V and 3 bases at J, with 14 bases between the two ends. This CDR3 spans 15 amino acids.